A single sample is the source of the 14 T cell receptor beta chains below, sequenced in a study of cytomegalovirus exposure and HLA in healthy donors. The PCR used 60 Vbeta and 13 Jbeta primers. Data came from immunoSEQ multiplex PCR; TCRdb stores just in-frame clones and leaves some out. The repertoire holds under 150,000 clones, 73% seen once, with about 15% in the top ten. Sequenced sample: PBMCs. Receptors were obtained from a human donor in good health.

The chain recombines TRBV19 with TRBJ1-2; 7 nucleotides match TRBD1. The CDR3 extends over 14 amino acids. V lost 4 bases to trimming and J lost 6 bases; unmatched junction nucleotides: 8. Germline assignment: CDR1 LNHDA and CDR2 SQIVND (reference sequence). The CDR3 region has the DNA TGTGCCAGTAGTACCCACGACAGGGTAGATGGCTACACCTTC. Encoded protein: CASSTHDRVDGYTF.

This chain uses TRBV2 with TRBJ2-7, with TRBD2 matching 11 bases. V shed 4 bases and J 2 bases; nucleotides not matched to a gene: 13. Germline V gene data show CDR1 as SNHLY and CDR2 as FYNNEI. The CDR3 totals 18 residues. The CDR3 bases are TGTGCCAGCAGTGTGGTGGCTAGCGGGAGGCGCCTCCCCTACGAGCAGTACTTC. This codes for CASSVVASGRRLPYEQYF.

The chain couples TRBV5-5 to TRBJ1-1, with D unclear. The CDR3 extends over 11 amino acids. Per germline, CDR1 SGHKS and CDR2 YYEKEE (reference sequence). Trimming pared 1 base from V and 5 bases from J, leaving 3 bases between. CDR3 loop: CASSLQTEAFF. CDR3 sequence (DNA): TGTGCCAGCAGCTTGCAGACTGAAGCTTTCTTT.

The rearrangement uses TRBV10-2 and TRBJ2-7, with D maybe TRBD1 (5 bases). V shed 3 bases and J shed 5 bases, with 5 bases lying between them. Germline V lookup: CDR1 WSHSY, CDR2 SAAADI. The CDR3 length is 11 residues. CDR3 DNA sequence: TGCGCCAGCAGTGACAGGGACGAGCAGTACTTC. Its translation: CASSDRDEQYF.

The chain combines TRBV7-9 with TRBJ2-4; D is ambiguous. Trimming stripped 6 bases from V and 10 bases from J, with 19 bases between. This CDR3 region has 14 residues. The germline gives CDR1 SEHNR, CDR2 FQNEAQ (reference sequence). DNA of the CDR3: TGTGCCAGCAGTCAAACTTCCTACAGTCGGATTCAGTACTTC. The encoded protein is CASSQTSYSRIQYF.

The sample holds a few counts of this clone. The CDR3 bases are TGTGCCAGCAGCTTGGAAGGGACGGACAGGGACACTGAAGCTTTCTTT. Encoded protein: CASSLEGTDRDTEAFF. This chain uses TRBV5-5 with TRBJ1-1; TRBD1 matches at 8 bases. V lost 0 bases to trimming and J lost 3 bases; unmatched junction nucleotides: 7. This CDR3 spans 16 amino acids. CDR1 is SGHKS, CDR2 YYEKEE, per germline (reference sequence).

This chain joins TRBV6-1 and TRBJ2-4; D is undetermined. The CDR3 sequence is 16 residues long. Per germline, CDR1 MNHNS and CDR2 SASEGT. The germline V and J ends were trimmed by 0 bases and 0 bases, with 9 bases remaining between them. The CDR3 is CASSEAAGGAKNIQYF. CDR3 DNA sequence: TGTGCCAGCAGTGAAGCCGCCGGCGGAGCCAAAAACATTCAGTACTTC.

This sequence joins TRBV13 and TRBJ2-2; 10 nucleotides line up with TRBD2. The CDR3 covers 17 residues. V lost 5 bases and J lost 3; bases outside the gene matches: 9. Germline V gene data show CDR1 as PRHDT and CDR2 as FYEKMQ (reference sequence). The CDR3 reads CASSKKREGLDTGELFF. CDR3 DNA sequence: TGTGCCAGCAGCAAAAAGCGGGAGGGCCTCGACACCGGGGAGCTGTTTTTT.

This clone has only a few counts. The chain carries TRBV5-6 and TRBJ1-2, with D possibly matching TRBD1 (5 bases). Trimming removed 4 bases at V and 3 bases at J, with 19 bases between. This CDR3 has 16 residues. Germline-derived CDR1 and CDR2 are SGHDT and YYEEEE. The CDR3 is CASSGGSSNNYYGYTF. As DNA, the CDR3 is TGTGCCAGCAGCGGGGGGTCGAGTAACAACTACTATGGCTACACCTTC.

In its sample, this clone was seen a few times. The chain joins TRBV11-3 to TRBJ2-7; 14 bases are shared with TRBD2. The junction had 2 bases not matched to a gene; V was cut back by 1 base and J by 6 bases. This CDR3 comprises 15 residues. Per germline, CDR1 SGHNT and CDR2 YENEEA. The DNA for the CDR3 is TGTGCCAGCAGCTTAGCGGGACTAGCGGGAGTCGAGCAGTACTTC. Protein product: CASSLAGLAGVEQYF. Full variable domain (missing parts from reference TRBV11-3 and TRBJ2-7): EAGVVQSPRYKIIEKKQPVAFWCNPISGHNTLYWYLQNLGQGPELLIRYENEEAVDDSQLPKDRFSAERLKGVDSTLKIQPAELGDSAVYLCASSLAGLAGVEQYFGPGTRLTVT.

The CDR3 spells CASSVAPSGRPYPFTDTQYF. DNA of the CDR3: TGTGCCAGCAGCGTAGCTCCCAGCGGGAGGCCGTACCCCTTCACAGATACGCAGTATTTT. The V call is TRBV9, the J call TRBJ2-3, with 9 bases identical to TRBD2. The CDR3 runs to 20 residues. Germline values: CDR1 SGDLS, CDR2 YYNGEE. V was pared by 0 bases and J by 2 bases, with 16 bases of the junction left unmatched.

V usage is TRBV5-6 and J usage is TRBJ2-1, with 7 positions matching TRBD1. The CDR3 consists of 14 residues. Trimming cost V 5 bases and J 6 bases; bases outside gene matches: 8. Germline values: CDR1 SGHDT, CDR2 YYEEEE. CDR3 in amino acids: CASRLWGQINEQFF. The DNA for the CDR3 is TGTGCCAGCAGGCTTTGGGGACAGATCAATGAGCAGTTCTTC. Using reference TRBV5-6 and TRBJ2-1 for the parts outside the CDR3, the full variable domain is DAGVTQSPTHLIKTRGQQVTLRCSPKSGHDTVSWYQQALGQGPQFIFQYYEEEERQRGNFPDRFSGHQFPNYSSELNVNALLLGDSALYLCASRLWGQINEQFFGPGTRLTVL.

The rearrangement uses TRBV30 and TRBJ2-5; 10 bases are a match to TRBD2. Near its end, the DNA agrees better with TRBJ2-7, so the J call may be wrong. The CDR3 extends over 15 amino acids. Germline lookup yields CDR1 GTSNPN and CDR2 SVGIG (reference sequence). CDR3 loop: CAWSLRTSGNYEQYF. CDR3 coding DNA: TGTGCCTGGAGCTTAAGGACTAGCGGAAACTACGAGCAGTACTTC.

The chain employs TRBV19 and TRBJ2-7; D is perhaps TRBD2 (5 bases). The V end lost 6 bases, the J end lost 7 bases, and 16 bases lay between the germline ends. CDR1 and CDR2 (germline): LNHDA, SQIVND (reference sequence). This CDR3 region has 13 residues. The CDR3 protein is CASRDWRTGEQYF. The CDR3 DNA follows: TGTGCCAGTAGAGACTGGAGGACGGGGGAGCAGTACTTC.